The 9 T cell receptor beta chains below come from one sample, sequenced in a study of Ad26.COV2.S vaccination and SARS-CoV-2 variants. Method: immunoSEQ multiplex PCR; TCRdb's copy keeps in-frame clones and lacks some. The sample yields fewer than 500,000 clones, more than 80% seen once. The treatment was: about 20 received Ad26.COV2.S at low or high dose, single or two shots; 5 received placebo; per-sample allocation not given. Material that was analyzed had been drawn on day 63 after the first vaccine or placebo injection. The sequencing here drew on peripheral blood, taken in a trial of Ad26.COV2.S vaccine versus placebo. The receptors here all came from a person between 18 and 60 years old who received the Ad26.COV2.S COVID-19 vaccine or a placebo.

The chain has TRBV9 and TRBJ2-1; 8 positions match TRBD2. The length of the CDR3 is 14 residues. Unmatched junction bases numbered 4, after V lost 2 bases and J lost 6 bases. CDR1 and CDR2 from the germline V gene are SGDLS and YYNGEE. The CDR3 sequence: CASSVGTRGNEQFF. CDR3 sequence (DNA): TGTGCCAGCAGCGTCGGGACTAGAGGCAATGAGCAGTTCTTC.

In DNA, the CDR3 is TGTGCCAGCCAAGCCCGGGGGTCAACTAATGAAAAACTGTTTTTT. Translating gives CASQARGSTNEKLFF. The chain combines TRBV18 with TRBJ1-4, with TRBD1 as a possible D gene (5 bases). The CDR3 extends over 15 amino acids. Trimming took off 8 bases at V and 0 bases at J, with 13 bases between the two ends. The germline V gene encodes CDR1 KGHSH and CDR2 LQKENI.

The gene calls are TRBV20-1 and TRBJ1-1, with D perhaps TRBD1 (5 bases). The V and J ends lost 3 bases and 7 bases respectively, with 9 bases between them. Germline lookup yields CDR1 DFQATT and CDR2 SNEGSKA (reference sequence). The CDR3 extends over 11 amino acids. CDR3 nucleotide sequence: TGCAGTGCTAGGGGGCAGGGTGAAGCTTTCTTT. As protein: CSARGQGEAFF.

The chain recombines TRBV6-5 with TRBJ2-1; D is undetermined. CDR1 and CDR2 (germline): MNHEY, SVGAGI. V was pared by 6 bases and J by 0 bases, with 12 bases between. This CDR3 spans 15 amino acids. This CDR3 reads CASRVGGYSYNEQFF. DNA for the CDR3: TGTGCCAGCAGGGTGGGCGGATACTCCTACAATGAGCAGTTCTTC.

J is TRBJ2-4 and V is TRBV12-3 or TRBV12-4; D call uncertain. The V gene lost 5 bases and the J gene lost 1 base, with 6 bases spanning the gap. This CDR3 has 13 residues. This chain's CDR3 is CASSPDAKNIQYF. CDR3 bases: TGTGCCAGCAGTCCAGACGCCAAAAACATTCAGTACTTC.

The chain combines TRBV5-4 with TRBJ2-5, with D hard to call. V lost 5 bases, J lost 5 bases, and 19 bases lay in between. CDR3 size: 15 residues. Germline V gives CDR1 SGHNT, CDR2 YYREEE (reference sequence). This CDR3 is CASRLFTHPGETQYF. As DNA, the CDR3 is TGTGCCAGCAGACTCTTTACTCATCCCGGGGAGACCCAGTACTTC. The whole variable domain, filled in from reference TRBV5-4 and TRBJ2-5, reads ETGVTQSPTHLIKTRGQQVTLRCSSQSGHNTVSWYQQALGQGPQFIFQYYREEENGRGNFPPRFSGLQFPNYSSELNVNALELDDSALYLCASRLFTHPGETQYFGPGTRLLVL.

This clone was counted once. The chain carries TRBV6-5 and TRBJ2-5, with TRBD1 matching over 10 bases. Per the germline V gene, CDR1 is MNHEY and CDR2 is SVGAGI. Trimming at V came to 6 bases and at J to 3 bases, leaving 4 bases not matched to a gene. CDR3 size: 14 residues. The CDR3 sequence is CASRDRGEEETQYF. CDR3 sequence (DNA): TGTGCCAGCAGGGACAGGGGGGAAGAAGAGACCCAGTACTTC.

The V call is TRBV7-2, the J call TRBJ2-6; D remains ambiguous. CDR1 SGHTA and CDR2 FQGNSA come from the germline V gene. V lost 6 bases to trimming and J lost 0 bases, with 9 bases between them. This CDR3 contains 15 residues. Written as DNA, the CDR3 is TGTGCCAGCAGAGCTCCCAACTCTGGGGCCAACGTCCTGACTTTC. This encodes CASRAPNSGANVLTF.

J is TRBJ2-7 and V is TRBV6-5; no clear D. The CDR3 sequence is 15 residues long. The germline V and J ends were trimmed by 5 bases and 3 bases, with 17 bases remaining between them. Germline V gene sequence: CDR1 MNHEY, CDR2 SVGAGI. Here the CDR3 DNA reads TGTGCCAGCAGTACCGCTTCTTACCTCGACTACGAGCAGTACTTC. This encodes CASSTASYLDYEQYF.